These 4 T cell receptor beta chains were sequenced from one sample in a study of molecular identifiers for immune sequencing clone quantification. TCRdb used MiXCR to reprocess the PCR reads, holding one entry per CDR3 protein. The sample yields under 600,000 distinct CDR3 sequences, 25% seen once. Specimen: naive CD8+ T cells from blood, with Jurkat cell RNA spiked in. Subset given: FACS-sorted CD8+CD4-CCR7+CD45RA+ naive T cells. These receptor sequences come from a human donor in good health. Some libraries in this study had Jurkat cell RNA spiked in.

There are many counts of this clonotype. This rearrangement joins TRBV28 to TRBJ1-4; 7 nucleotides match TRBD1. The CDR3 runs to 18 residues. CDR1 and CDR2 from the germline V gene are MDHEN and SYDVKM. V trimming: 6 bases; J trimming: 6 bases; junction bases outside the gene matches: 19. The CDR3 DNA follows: TGTGCCAGCAGCCCTTTCTTCCCACCAACAGGGGTGGATGAAAAACTGTTTTTT. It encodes CASSPFFPPTGVDEKLFF.

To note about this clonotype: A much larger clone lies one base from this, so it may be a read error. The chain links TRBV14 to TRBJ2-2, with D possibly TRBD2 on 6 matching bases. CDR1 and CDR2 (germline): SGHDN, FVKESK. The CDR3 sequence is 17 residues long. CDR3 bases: TGTGCCAGCAGCCCCATTTTCTATCGGGGGAACACCGGGGTGCTGTTTTTT. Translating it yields CASSPIFYRGNTGVLFF.

CDR3 amino acids: CSARDLETGFEAFF. CDR3 nucleotide sequence: TGCAGTGCTAGAGACCTTGAGACAGGGTTTGAAGCTTTCTTT. The rearrangement joins TRBV20-1 to TRBJ1-1, with 7 bases that match TRBD1. The CDR3 runs to 14 residues. The J segment lost 7 bases and the V segment lost 0 bases, leaving 8 bases of the junction unmatched. Per germline, CDR1 DFQATT and CDR2 SNEGSKA (reference sequence).

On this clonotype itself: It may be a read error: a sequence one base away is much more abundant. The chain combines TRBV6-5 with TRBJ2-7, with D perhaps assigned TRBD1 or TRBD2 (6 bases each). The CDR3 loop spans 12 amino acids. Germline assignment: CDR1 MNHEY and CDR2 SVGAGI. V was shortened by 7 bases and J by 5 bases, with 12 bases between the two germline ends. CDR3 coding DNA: TGTGCCAGCATCGGGGGCCTCGACGAGCAGTACTTC. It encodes CASIGGLDEQYF.